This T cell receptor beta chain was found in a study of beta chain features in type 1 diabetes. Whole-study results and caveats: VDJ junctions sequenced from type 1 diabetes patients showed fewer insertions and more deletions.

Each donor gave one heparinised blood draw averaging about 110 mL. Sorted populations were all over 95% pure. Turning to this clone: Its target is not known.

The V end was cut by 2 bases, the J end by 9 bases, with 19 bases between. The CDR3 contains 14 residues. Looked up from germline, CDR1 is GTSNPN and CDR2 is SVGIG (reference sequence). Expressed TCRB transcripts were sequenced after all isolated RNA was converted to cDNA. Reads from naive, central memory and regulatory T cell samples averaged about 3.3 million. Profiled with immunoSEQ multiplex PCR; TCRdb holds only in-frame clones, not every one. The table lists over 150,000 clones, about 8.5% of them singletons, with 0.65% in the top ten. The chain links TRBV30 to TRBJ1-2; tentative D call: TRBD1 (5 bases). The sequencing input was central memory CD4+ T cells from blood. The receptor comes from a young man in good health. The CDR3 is CAWSHPGRGARYTF. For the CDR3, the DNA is TGTGCCTGGAGTCACCCCGGTCGTGGGGCCCGCTACACCTTC.